These T cell receptor beta chains were read from a single sample in a study of shared clonotypes between healthy human individuals. Only in-frame clones appear in the TCRdb table, and some are missing; sequencing was by immunoSEQ multiplex PCR. The profile covers some 2,100,000 clones, with more than 85% appearing a single time and 1.5% to 2% taken by the ten largest. Sequencing was performed on naive CD8+ T cells from PBMCs. These receptors were obtained from a young man in good health. Some clones in this sample may be carry-over from other donors' samples. CDR3s include the opening cysteine and the closing phenylalanine or tryptophan. A D gene is named only where the DNA matches it firmly. Size is stated for part of the rows, as once, few or many counts, or as a class when the clone is expanded.

NA	TRBV5-1	TRBD1	TRBJ2-7	TGCGCCAGCACCCTGGGATGGGCAGGGGGCTCCTACGAGCAGTACTTC	CASTLGWAGGSYEQYF
NA	TRBV9	TRBD1	TRBJ1-2	TGTGCCAGCAGCGTAGAAGTATCGGGGGAGGACAGGGACTATGGCTACACCTTC	CASSVEVSGEDRDYGYTF
NA	TRBV6-1	NA	TRBJ2-7	TGTGCCAGCACCCCCCAGCGGTACTACGAGCAGTACTTC	CASTPQRYYEQYF
NA	TRBV5-8	TRBD1	TRBJ2-7	TGTGCCAGCAGCTTTCAGGGGGCCCGCTACGAGCAGTACTTC	CASSFQGARYEQYF
NA	TRBV15	NA	TRBJ2-3	TGTGCCACCAGCAGAGTGATGACCGTACCGAGCACAGATACGCAGTATTTT	CATSRVMTVPSTDTQYF
NA	TRBV14	TRBD1	TRBJ2-7	TGTGCCAGCAGCCACTTCTGGAGGACAGGCAATCCCTACGAGCAGTACTTC	CASSHFWRTGNPYEQYF
NA	TRBV9	TRBD1	TRBJ1-2	TGTGCCAGCAGCGCGAGACAGGGGTACTATGGCTACACCTTC	CASSARQGYYGYTF
NA	TRBV5-6	TRBD1	TRBJ1-5	TGTGCCAGCAGCCGGGGGACAGACGGCAATCAGCCCCAGCATTTT	CASSRGTDGNQPQHF
NA	TRBV27	TRBD2	TRBJ2-7	TGTGCCAGCAGTTTGTCACCCGGGACTAGCTTACACGAGCAGTACTTC	CASSLSPGTSLHEQYF
once	TRBV2	NA	TRBJ2-5	TGTGCCAGCACCACGGAGGGGTTCGGGGAGACCCAGTACTTC	CASTTEGFGETQYF
NA	TRBV2	NA	TRBJ2-5	TGTGCCAGCAGTGATGGTCCGGGGTTTTACCAAGAGACCCAGTACTTC	CASSDGPGFYQETQYF
NA	TRBV13	NA	TRBJ1-3	TGTGCCAGCAGCCCCGCAGAAGACTTCTACTCTGGAAACACCATATATTTT	CASSPAEDFYSGNTIYF
NA	TRBV27	NA	TRBJ2-5	TGTGCCAGCAGCCTGACACCTCCCAGAGGAGAGACCCAGTACTTC	CASSLTPPRGETQYF
NA	TRBV4-1	NA	TRBJ1-1	TGCGCCAGCAGCCAAGGTTCGGGGTTCATGAACACTGAAGCTTTCTTT	CASSQGSGFMNTEAFF
once	TRBV9	NA	TRBJ2-3	TGTGCCAGCAGCGTAGGCGAGGATACGCAGTATTTT	CASSVGEDTQYF
NA	TRBV6-5	NA	TRBJ2-7	TGTGCCAGCAGTAACCGAGGGACGACCTACGAGCAGTACTTC	CASSNRGTTYEQYF
NA	TRBV29-1	NA	TRBJ2-5	TGCAGCGTTGAAGAACCGACCTTTGGGAGGGAGACCCAGTACTTC	CSVEEPTFGRETQYF
NA	TRBV4-1	TRBD2	TRBJ2-7	TGCGCCAGCAGCCAAGGCGTAGCGGGCACGCACTCCTACGAGCAGTACTTC	CASSQGVAGTHSYEQYF
NA	TRBV15	NA	TRBJ2-7	TGTGCCACCAGCGAGGGACGGTTCTCCTACGAGCAGTACTTC	CATSEGRFSYEQYF
NA	TRBV27	TRBD2	TRBJ2-1	TGTGCCAGCAGTTTACTAGGAACGAGCGGGACGAACAATGAGCAGTTCTTC	CASSLLGTSGTNNEQFF
NA	TRBV6-1	TRBD1	TRBJ1-5	TGTGCCAGCAGTGGAGGTGACAGGGTTAGCAATCAGCCCCAGCATTTT	CASSGGDRVSNQPQHF
NA	TRBV5-1	NA	TRBJ2-1	TGCGCCAGCAGCCCAGCGCCCGGGTCCCCCTACAATGAGCAGTTCTTC	CASSPAPGSPYNEQFF
NA	TRBV27	TRBD1	TRBJ1-4	TGTGCCAGCAGTCACGGGGGAGGGGGCCGCGGCCTGTTTTTT	CASSHGGGGRGLFF
few	TRBV4-1	NA	TRBJ2-2	TGCGCCAGCAGCCAAGGAGTTGTGGATGGGGAGCTGTTTTTT	CASSQGVVDGELFF
NA	TRBV7-9	NA	TRBJ2-5	TGTGCCAGCAGCCGGGGACTGAATCAAGAGACCCAGTACTTC	CASSRGLNQETQYF
NA	TRBV27	NA	TRBJ1-4	TGTGCCAGCGGACAACAGGGAGGTAATGAAAAACTGTTTTTT	CASGQQGGNEKLFF
NA	TRBV7-9	TRBD1	TRBJ2-1	TGTGCCAGCAGCCCCACAGGGGGCTTGGGGTACAATGAGCAGTTCTTC	CASSPTGGLGYNEQFF
NA	TRBV27	NA	TRBJ1-5	TGTGCCAGCAGTTTATCCCTGGGCAATCAGCCCCAGCATTTT	CASSLSLGNQPQHF
NA	TRBV28	NA	TRBJ1-5	TGTGCCAGCAGTCCCCAGGAGTGGTGGCATCAGCCCCAGCATTTT	CASSPQEWWHQPQHF
NA	TRBV27	NA	TRBJ1-1	TGTGCCAGCAGTTTAAGGGCAGCCCAATACACTGAAGCTTTCTTT	CASSLRAAQYTEAFF
NA	TRBV4-1	NA	TRBJ1-2	TGCGCCAGCAGCCAAGAGGCCGGAGTGGGGGGCGGCTATGGCTACACCTTC	CASSQEAGVGGGYGYTF
NA	TRBV9	NA	TRBJ2-5	TGTGCCAGCAGCACCCCCCGGGTAGGAGGTCAAGAGACCCAGTACTTC	CASSTPRVGGQETQYF
NA	TRBV25-1	TRBD2	TRBJ2-5	TGTGCCAGCAGTGAACAGCGGGAGGGCCTTCGGGAGACCCAGTACTTC	CASSEQREGLRETQYF
NA	TRBV30	NA	TRBJ2-1	TGTGCCTGGAGGGCCACCTTAGGCGATGAGCAGTTCTTC	CAWRATLGDEQFF
NA	TRBV7-6	NA	TRBJ1-1	TGTGCCAGCAGCTTAGCAGTCCACACTGAAGCTTTCTTT	CASSLAVHTEAFF
NA	TRBV27	NA	TRBJ2-7	TGTGCCAGCAGTTCAAGGAGCTCCTACGAGCAGTACTTC	CASSSRSSYEQYF
NA	TRBV27	NA	TRBJ1-2	TGTGCCAGCAGTTTATTTCGGGGCTCTGGCTACACCTTC	CASSLFRGSGYTF
once	TRBV28	TRBD2	TRBJ2-7	TGTGCCAGCAGTTTTGTCGGGGGGGCCTACGAGCAGTACTTC	CASSFVGGAYEQYF
once	TRBV9	TRBD2	TRBJ2-1	TGTGCCAGCAGCGCGGGTGGTAGCGGGAGTGCATACAATGAGCAGTTCTTC	CASSAGGSGSAYNEQFF
NA	TRBV7-8	NA	TRBJ1-1	TGTGCCAGCAGCTTAGGGTTGGAAGGGAGGAACACTGAAGCTTTCTTT	CASSLGLEGRNTEAFF
once	TRBV29-1	TRBD1	TRBJ2-4	TGCAGCGTTGCATCTGGACAGGGGTATCACATTCAGTACTTC	CSVASGQGYHIQYF
NA	TRBV28	NA	TRBJ2-5	TGTGCCAGCAGTTTCCTCCAACAGGGCTTCGAAGAGACCCAGTACTTC	CASSFLQQGFEETQYF
once	TRBV9	NA	TRBJ2-5	TGTGCCAGCAGCCCAGGGGAGGTAGAGACCCAGTACTTC	CASSPGEVETQYF
NA	TRBV5-6	NA	TRBJ2-7	TGTGCCAGCAGCTTCGGTAGCGGAAGGTACGAGCAGTACTTC	CASSFGSGRYEQYF
NA	TRBV28	NA	TRBJ2-6	TGTGCCAGCAGTTTTTCTGGGGCCAACGTCCTGACTTTC	CASSFSGANVLTF
NA	TRBV27	NA	TRBJ1-2	TGTGCCAGCAGTTTAGGGGGAATCAGTGGCTACACCTTC	CASSLGGISGYTF
NA	TRBV28	TRBD2	TRBJ2-2	TGTGCCAGCAGTCAGCAGAGACTAGCGTTGAGCACCGGGGAGCTGTTTTTT	CASSQQRLALSTGELFF
NA	TRBV5-6	NA	TRBJ1-2	TGTGCCAGCGGAACAAGCATAGGTCTCCTTGAGAGGTACACCTTC	CASGTSIGLLERYTF
NA	TRBV29-1	NA	TRBJ1-1	TGCAGCGTGACGATTGGAGGGACTGAAGCTTTCTTT	CSVTIGGTEAFF
NA	TRBV11-2	NA	TRBJ1-1	TGTGCCAGCAGCTTAGGTAACAGAAAAGCTTTCTTT	CASSLGNRKAFF
NA	TRBV27	NA	TRBJ1-5	TGTGCCAGCAGGCAGGGTGGACCTAATCAGCCCCAGCATTTT	CASRQGGPNQPQHF
NA	TRBV15	NA	TRBJ2-1	TGTGCCACCAGCACACGGACAGCAGTTGGCGCTGAGCAGTTCTTC	CATSTRTAVGAEQFF
NA	TRBV27	NA	TRBJ1-3	TGTGCCAGCAGTTTTGACGCCGCCCCTGGAAACACCATATATTTT	CASSFDAAPGNTIYF
NA	TRBV11-1	TRBD1	TRBJ2-3	TGTGCCAGCAGCTCGTACAGGGGTGATACGCAGTATTTT	CASSSYRGDTQYF
NA	TRBV19	NA	TRBJ2-2	TGTGCCAGTAGTATAGATCGGGTGAGGGCCGGGGAGCTGTTTTTT	CASSIDRVRAGELFF